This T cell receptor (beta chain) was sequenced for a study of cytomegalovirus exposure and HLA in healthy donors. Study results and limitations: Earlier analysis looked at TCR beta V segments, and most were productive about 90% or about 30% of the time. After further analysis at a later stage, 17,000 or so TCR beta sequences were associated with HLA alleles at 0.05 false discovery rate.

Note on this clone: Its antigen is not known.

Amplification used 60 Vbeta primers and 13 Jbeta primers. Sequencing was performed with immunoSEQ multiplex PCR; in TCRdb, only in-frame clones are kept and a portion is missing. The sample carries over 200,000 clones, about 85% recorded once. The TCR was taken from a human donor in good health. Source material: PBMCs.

CDR3 nucleotides: TGTGCCAGCAGCTTAGGGGTTAGGGGTGGGACAGATACGCAGTATTTT. Its protein product is CASSLGVRGGTDTQYF. The rearrangement joins TRBV11-2 to TRBJ2-3, with D perhaps matching TRBD1 (5 bases). The CDR3 is 16 amino acids. Trimming shortened V by 1 base and J by 3 bases, and 14 bases separated the two germline ends. Germline V CDR1 and CDR2: SGHAT, FQNNGV. Full variable domain (missing parts from reference TRBV11-2 and TRBJ2-3): EAGVAQSPRYKIIEKRQSVAFWCNPISGHATLYWYQQILGQGPKLLIQFQNNGVVDDSQLPKDRFSAERLKGVDSTLKIQPAKLEDSAVYLCASSLGVRGGTDTQYFGPGTRLTVL.